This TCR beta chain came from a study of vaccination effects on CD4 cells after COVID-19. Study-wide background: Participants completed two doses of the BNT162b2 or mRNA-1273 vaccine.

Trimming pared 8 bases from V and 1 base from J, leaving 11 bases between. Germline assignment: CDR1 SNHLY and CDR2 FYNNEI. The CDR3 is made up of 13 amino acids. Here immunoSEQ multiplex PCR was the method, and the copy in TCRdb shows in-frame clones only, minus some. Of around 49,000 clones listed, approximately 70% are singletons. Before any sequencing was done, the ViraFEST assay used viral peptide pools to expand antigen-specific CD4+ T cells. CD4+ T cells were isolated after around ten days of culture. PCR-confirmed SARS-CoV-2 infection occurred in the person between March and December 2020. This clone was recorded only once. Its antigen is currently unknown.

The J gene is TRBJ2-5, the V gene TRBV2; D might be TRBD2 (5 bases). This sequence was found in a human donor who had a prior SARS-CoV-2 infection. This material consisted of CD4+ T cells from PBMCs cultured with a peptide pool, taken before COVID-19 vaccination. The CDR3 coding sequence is TGTGCCAGCGTTGGGCGGGTCCAAGAGACCCAGTACTTC. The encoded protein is CASVGRVQETQYF.